This TCR beta chain was identified during a study of blood T cell repertoires in COVID-19. Study details: Sources were T cells, B-cell-depleted T cells, or PBMCs; the material itself was cDNA or gDNA.

Sequencing was performed with immunoSEQ multiplex PCR; in TCRdb, only in-frame clones are kept and a portion is missing. This sample has 110,000 to 150,000 clones, with about 86% found just once. CDR1 and CDR2 (germline): SGHRS, YFSETQ. Trimming pared 4 bases from V and 1 base from J, leaving 11 bases between. CDR3 size: 14 residues. What was sequenced was peripheral blood. This sequence was found in a woman aged 60-75 years with acute or convalescent COVID-19. V usage is TRBV5-1 and J usage is TRBJ1-1, with unresolved D. This CDR3 is CASSLAVANTEAFF. The CDR3 nucleotides read TGCGCCAGCAGCCTTGCGGTGGCGAACACTGAAGCTTTCTTT.